The source of this T cell receptor beta chain is a study of blood T cell repertoires in COVID-19. TCRdb's table, derived via immunoSEQ multiplex PCR, lists solely in-frame clones and lacks some. The sample yields roughly 430,000 clones, about 88% seen once. This CDR3 contains 14 residues. V lost 7 bases and J lost 6; bases outside the gene matches: 8. The germline V gene has CDR1 MDHEN and CDR2 SYDVKM. This clonotype was sampled from a woman between 18 and 30 years old who had been exposed to COVID-19. V usage is TRBV28 and J usage is TRBJ2-7; 11 nucleotides align to TRBD2. Sequenced sample: PBMCs or T cells enriched from blood (not recorded which). In DNA form, the CDR3 reads TGTGCCAGCAACTTGATAGCGGGAGGGCGCGAGCAGTACTTC. Translation: CASNLIAGGREQYF.